These 31 T cell receptor beta chains share one sample of origin, sequenced in a study of T-cell reconstitution after alpha-beta-depleted transplantation in children. Preparation of the TCRbeta library was carried out with unique molecular identifiers. TCRdb fed the PCR reads into MiXCR, producing one record per CDR3 protein. The sample shows about 490,000 distinct CDR3 sequences, more than 9% of them seen only once. Material: PBMCs, obtained before TCRalphabeta/CD19-depleted stem cell transplant. Source of these receptors: a child aged 2-9 years with inherited bone marrow failure, due to receive a stem cell transplant.

To note about this clonotype: At one boundary the junction diverges from the germline segment, which might be a read error. The chain joins TRBV11-2 to TRBJ2-3; 9 nucleotides match TRBD1. Per the germline V gene, CDR1 is SGHAT and CDR2 is FQNNGV. The CDR3 consists of 15 residues. The CDR3 nucleotides are TGTGCCAGCGGCTTAGGAGGGACAGGGACAGATACGCAGTATTTT. It translates to CASGLGGTGTDTQYF.

This clonotype was seen a few times. The rearrangement links TRBV20-1 to TRBJ2-2; D call uncertain. This CDR3 region has 15 residues. In germline, CDR1 is DFQATT, CDR2 SNEGSKA (reference sequence). Deletions cut 2 bases from V and 7 bases from J, with 17 bases between. Written as DNA, the CDR3 is TGCAGTGCTAGAAGTTGGCGGCAGTATAACGGGGAGCTGTTTTTT. Translation: CSARSWRQYNGELFF.

This chain connects TRBV18 to TRBJ2-1; 12 bases agree with TRBD2. CDR3 length equals 17 residues. Germline-derived CDR1 and CDR2 are KGHSH and LQKENI. J gave up 6 bases and V 0 bases, and 6 bases lay outside the gene matches. Written as DNA, the CDR3 is TGTGCCAGCTCACCACCGCTAGCGGGAGGGCCAGGCAATGAGCAGTTCTTC. It encodes CASSPPLAGGPGNEQFF.

The table lists this clonotype with a few counts. This chain links TRBV4-3 with TRBJ1-5; D remains unclear. The germline CDR1 and CDR2 sequences are LGHNA and YSLEER. The CDR3 is made up of 13 amino acids. The ends were cut back, 3 bases at V and 4 bases at J, with 7 bases in the middle. The CDR3 protein is CASSHGVNQPQHF. DNA for the CDR3: TGCGCCAGCAGCCATGGGGTTAATCAGCCCCAGCATTTT.

This clonotype was seen repeatedly, ten times or more. The chain joins TRBV29-1 to TRBJ1-1; no definite D call. The CDR3 extends over 10 amino acids. The V end lost 4 bases, the J end lost 3 bases, and 3 bases lay between the germline ends. From germline, CDR1 is SQVTM and CDR2 ANQGSEA. Here the CDR3 reads CSVGDTEAFF. The CDR3 nucleotides are TGCAGCGTTGGTGACACTGAAGCTTTCTTT.

Remarks on this clonotype: A much larger clone differs by one base, so this may be a read error. This chain links TRBV7-8 with TRBJ2-7; no clear D. The CDR3 has 15 residues. Germline CDR1 reads SGHVS; CDR2 reads FQNEAQ. In DNA form, the CDR3 reads TGTGCCAGCAGCTCGTCAGGTGAGGTTGGCTACGGGCAGTACTTC. This translates into CASSSSGEVGYGQYF.

There are many counts of this clonotype. The chain couples TRBV20-1 to TRBJ2-7; 11 bases fit TRBD2. V shed 0 bases and J 7 bases; nucleotides not matched to a gene: 5. Germline CDR1 reads DFQATT; CDR2 reads SNEGSKA (reference sequence). The CDR3 consists of 14 residues. CDR3 DNA sequence: TGCAGTGCTAGAGAACTAGCGGGAGCTGGGGAGCAGTACTTC. Translation: CSARELAGAGEQYF.

The CDR3 loop reads CSARELAGEETQYF. The CDR3 DNA follows: TGCAGTGCTAGAGAACTAGCGGGAGAAGAGACCCAGTACTTC. The gene calls are TRBV20-1 and TRBJ2-5; 11 positions agree with TRBD2. This CDR3 is built from 14 residues. Losses at the gene ends were 0 bases for V and 3 bases for J; bases not matched to a gene: 0. Germline loops: CDR1 DFQATT, CDR2 SNEGSKA (reference sequence).

This clonotype has a count of ten or more. J is TRBJ2-1 and V is TRBV5-1, with 10 nucleotides matching TRBD2. The trim removed 0 bases at V and 10 bases at J, leaving 4 bases unmatched. This CDR3 comprises 14 residues. Per the germline V gene, CDR1 is SGHRS and CDR2 is YFSETQ. The CDR3 protein is CASSLASGRVEQFF. Written as DNA, the CDR3 is TGCGCCAGCAGCTTGGCTAGCGGGAGAGTCGAGCAGTTCTTC. Full variable domain (missing parts from reference TRBV5-1 and TRBJ2-1): KAGVTQTPRYLIKTRGQQVTLSCSPISGHRSVSWYQQTPGQGLQFLFEYFSETQRNKGNFPGRFSGRQFSNSRSEMNVSTLELGDSALYLCASSLASGRVEQFFGPGTRLTVL.

The table lists this clonotype with a few counts. This chain links TRBV29-1 with TRBJ2-3; D is unresolved. Looked up from germline, CDR1 is SQVTM and CDR2 is ANQGSEA. There are 12 residues in the CDR3. Trimming left V 6 bases short and J 2 bases short, with 9 bases between. CDR3 in amino acids: CSVLSPTDTQYF. The CDR3 bases are TGCAGCGTCCTTAGCCCCACAGATACGCAGTATTTT.

This clonotype was detected ten times or more. The chain has TRBV28 and TRBJ2-7, with TRBD1 matching over 12 bases. V was clipped by 5 bases and J by 6 bases; unmatched bases: 8. CDR1 and CDR2 (germline): MDHEN, SYDVKM. This CDR3 has 15 amino acids. The CDR3 protein is CASSLRDRGLGEQYF. The CDR3 region has the DNA TGTGCCAGCAGTCTCCGGGACAGGGGGCTCGGCGAGCAGTACTTC.

This clonotype was observed many times. The chain couples TRBV12-3 or TRBV12-4 to TRBJ1-2; D might be TRBD1 (5 bases). This CDR3 has 13 residues. The V end was cut by 6 bases, the J end by 7 bases, with 15 bases between. DNA for the CDR3: TGTGCCAGCAGCCCGCAGGGCCGGGGTGGCTACACCTTC. It encodes CASSPQGRGGYTF.

This clonotype was seen ten or more times. This chain connects TRBV6-5 to TRBJ2-7; TRBD2 might be the D (6 bases). Trimming shortened V by 0 bases and J by 3 bases, and 12 bases separated the two germline ends. The germline gives CDR1 MNHEY, CDR2 SVGAGI. This CDR3 comprises 15 residues. The CDR3 DNA follows: TGTGCCAGCAGTTACTCGGCTAGCGCCCACTACGAGCAGTACTTC. As protein: CASSYSASAHYEQYF.

The sample holds many counts of this clonotype. V is TRBV25-1 and J is TRBJ2-3; 7 nucleotides align to TRBD1. The ends lost 6 bases at V and 0 bases at J; junction bases unmatched: 9. The CDR3 sequence is 16 residues long. CDR1 is MGHDK and CDR2 is SYGVNS in the germline V gene. CDR3 loop: CASSVMGTASTDTQYF. DNA of the CDR3: TGTGCCAGCAGCGTAATGGGGACAGCTAGCACAGATACGCAGTATTTT.

This clonotype showed up many times. The rearrangement links TRBV28 to TRBJ2-7; TRBD1 agrees at 7 bases. Losses at the gene ends were 5 bases for V and 1 base for J; bases not matched to a gene: 5. In germline, CDR1 is MDHEN, CDR2 SYDVKM. The CDR3 totals 14 residues. This CDR3 is CASSDRASSYEQYF. CDR3 DNA: TGTGCCAGCAGTGACAGGGCCTCTTCCTACGAGCAGTACTTC.

Ten or more counts support this clonotype. The chain recombines TRBV12-3 or TRBV12-4 with TRBJ1-2; 10 bases align to TRBD1. The CDR3 is 16 residues long. The ends lost 3 bases at V and 8 bases at J; junction bases unmatched: 12. The CDR3 loop is CASSLGRQGALLGYTF. The CDR3 DNA reads as TGTGCCAGCAGTTTGGGTCGACAGGGGGCCCTTCTCGGCTACACCTTC.

In its sample, this clonotype was seen many times. CDR3 sequence: CASNMRESGNEQFF. DNA for the CDR3: TGCGCCAGTAATATGCGGGAGTCCGGCAATGAGCAGTTCTTC. The chain has TRBV5-1 and TRBJ2-1; 7 bases are shared with TRBD2. Germline lookup yields CDR1 SGHRS and CDR2 YFSETQ. This CDR3 region has 14 residues. V lost 8 bases and J lost 6; bases outside the gene matches: 11.

This clonotype has a handful of counts. The rearrangement joins TRBV10-1 to TRBJ2-2, with a weak D call TRBD2 (5 bases). The V end was cut by 6 bases, the J end by 3 bases, with 11 bases between. The CDR3 sequence is 14 residues long. CDR1 is WNHNN, CDR2 SYGVQD, per germline (reference sequence). For the CDR3, the DNA is TGCGCCAGCAGCGGGATTTCGGACACCGGGGAGCTGTTTTTT. Protein product: CASSGISDTGELFF.

This clonotype was recorded at least ten times. The chain is built from TRBV5-1 and TRBJ2-7, with TRBD2 matching 7 bases. CDR1 SGHRS and CDR2 YFSETQ come from the germline V gene. The CDR3 length is 15 residues. The trim removed 4 bases at V and 1 base at J, leaving 8 bases unmatched. CDR3 coding DNA: TGCGCCAGCAGCGACCCAGCGGGAAATTCCTACGAGCAGTACTTC. It specifies CASSDPAGNSYEQYF.

The V call is TRBV5-1, the J call TRBJ1-6; 7 bases fit TRBD1. J lost 6 bases, V lost 2 bases, and 8 bases had no gene match. CDR1 SGHRS and CDR2 YFSETQ come from the germline V gene. The CDR3 is 16 residues long. The CDR3 spells CASSFRQGMVNSPLHF. In DNA, the CDR3 is TGCGCCAGCAGCTTCCGACAGGGAATGGTTAATTCACCCCTCCACTTT.

This clonotype was found a few times. The rearrangement uses TRBV20-1 and TRBJ1-6, with 7 bases identical to TRBD1. The CDR3 totals 12 residues. The germline V gene has CDR1 DFQATT and CDR2 SNEGSKA (reference sequence). J lost 8 bases, V lost 3 bases, and 1 base had no gene match. CDR3 region: CSARGQYSPLHF. CDR3 bases: TGCAGTGCTAGGGGACAGTATTCACCCCTCCACTTT.

In its sample, this clonotype was seen a few times. The chain uses TRBV6-2 or TRBV6-3 and TRBJ2-2, with D uncertain. Trimming removed 0 bases at V and 0 bases at J, with 8 bases between. The CDR3 is made up of 16 amino acids. The germline V gene has CDR1 MNHEY and CDR2 SVGEGT. CDR3 coding DNA: TGTGCCAGCAGTTACTCGACGTTCTCGAACACCGGGGAGCTGTTTTTT. It translates to CASSYSTFSNTGELFF.

This clonotype came up many times. The V and J genes are TRBV11-2 and TRBJ2-7; 8 nucleotides agree with TRBD2. CDR1 SGHAT and CDR2 FQNNGV come from the germline V gene. The CDR3 runs to 16 residues. J was trimmed by 7 bases and V by 1 base; bases with no gene match: 12. In nucleotides, the CDR3 is TGTGCCAGCAGCTTAGGGTACGGGAGGGCCGGCTCTGAGCAGTACTTC. It yields the protein CASSLGYGRAGSEQYF.

This clonotype was found many times. The chain combines TRBV5-1 with TRBJ2-5, with 12 bases matching TRBD2. The CDR3 runs to 18 residues. Germline CDR1 and CDR2: SGHRS and YFSETQ. V lost 1 base and J lost 5; bases outside the gene matches: 12. CDR3 in DNA: TGCGCCAGCAGCTTGTCCCCTAGCGGGAGGGATTTCGGTGAGACCCAGTACTTC. It yields the protein CASSLSPSGRDFGETQYF.

Ten or more counts support this clonotype. Compared with germline, one end of the junction differs, possibly owing to a read error. This chain links TRBV5-1 with TRBJ2-7; TRBD1 aligns across 8 bases. The CDR3 length is 14 residues. Germline CDR1 and CDR2: SGHRS and YFSETQ. CDR3 sequence reads: CASSLDRVYYEQYF. The CDR3 bases are TGCGCCAGCAGTTTGGACAGGGTTTACTACGAGCAGTACTTC. The full variable domain, its missing parts supplied by reference TRBV5-1 and TRBJ2-7, is KAGVTQTPRYLIKTRGQQVTLSCSPISGHRSVSWYQQTPGQGLQFLFEYFSETQRNKGNFPGRFSGRQFSNSRSEMNVSTLELGDSALYLCASSLDRVYYEQYFGPGTRLTVT.

This clonotype was recorded at least ten times. V usage is TRBV20-1 and J usage is TRBJ2-1; 10 nucleotides line up with TRBD1. The CDR3 contains 14 residues. V lost 6 bases to trimming and J lost 3 bases; unmatched junction nucleotides: 5. Germline assignment: CDR1 DFQATT and CDR2 SNEGSKA (reference sequence). The CDR3 DNA follows: TGCAGTGCGAGGACAGGGGGGGTCTACAATGAGCAGTTCTTC. This encodes CSARTGGVYNEQFF.

There are many counts of this clonotype. This chain joins TRBV6-2 or TRBV6-3 and TRBJ2-1; D is undetermined. This CDR3 comprises 14 residues. Germline V CDR1 and CDR2: MNHEY, SVGEGT. V was clipped by 5 bases and J by 6 bases, with 14 bases between them. CDR3 bases: TGTGCCAGCAGTCCTATGGGGTTTAGCAATGAGCAGTTCTTC. Its translation: CASSPMGFSNEQFF.

This clonotype came up many times. The J gene is TRBJ2-5, the V gene TRBV6-2 or TRBV6-3; D is possibly TRBD2 (5 bases). CDR1 MNHEY and CDR2 SVGEGT come from the germline V gene. The germline V and J ends were trimmed by 7 bases and 4 bases, with 13 bases remaining between them. This CDR3 contains 13 residues. The CDR3 coding sequence is TGTGCCAGCAAACTCGACCGGGGAGAGACCCAGTACTTC. Protein product: CASKLDRGETQYF.

This clonotype was observed a few times. The chain joins TRBV6-5 to TRBJ2-5; perhaps D is TRBD1 or TRBD2 (6 bases each). Germline loops: CDR1 MNHEY, CDR2 SVGAGI. The CDR3 length is 17 residues. Trimming left V 0 bases short and J 3 bases short, with 17 bases between. In DNA form, the CDR3 reads TGTGCCAGCAGTTACTCCGACCCGGAGGGGGGAAAAGAGACCCAGTACTTC. Its translation: CASSYSDPEGGKETQYF.

This clonotype was recorded many times. This chain connects TRBV4-2 to TRBJ2-7; the D call may be TRBD1 or TRBD2 (6 bases each). The CDR3 contains 16 residues. Germline V gene lookup returns CDR1 LGHNA and CDR2 YNFKEQ. V lost 1 base, J lost 2 bases, and 15 bases lay in between. The CDR3 DNA reads as TGTGCCAGCAGCCAAGCCCTTGGGGGGCTCGCCTACGAGCAGTACTTC. This translates into CASSQALGGLAYEQYF.

This clonotype was recorded at least ten times. The chain employs TRBV11-2 and TRBJ2-7; 14 nucleotides align to TRBD2. Trimming took 6 bases from V and 7 from J; bases not matched to a gene: 11. The CDR3 runs to 16 residues. Germline V gene lookup returns CDR1 SGHAT and CDR2 FQNNGV. CDR3 sequence reads: CASSPTLGLAGEEQYF. In DNA, the CDR3 is TGTGCCAGCAGTCCCACCTTGGGACTAGCGGGGGAAGAGCAGTACTTC.